This T cell receptor (beta chain) was sequenced during a study of T cell responses to AZD1222 COVID-19 vaccine. The table came from immunoSEQ multiplex PCR; TCRdb's copy has only in-frame clones and leaves some out. Of 100,000 to 110,000 clones in the sample, 80% to 95% were seen once. CDR3 size: 16 residues. Per germline, CDR1 MNHEY and CDR2 SMNVEV (reference sequence). Trimming left V 4 bases short and J 1 base short, with 16 bases between. The sequence derives from an adult in good health. The chain joins TRBV27 to TRBJ1-2, with D maybe TRBD1 (5 bases). The sample here was peripheral blood, taken on day 0 of AZD1222 vaccination. For the CDR3, the DNA is TGTGCCAGCAGTTCCCTCGGGGCAGGGCTTAACTATGGCTACACCTTC. This translates into CASSSLGAGLNYGYTF.